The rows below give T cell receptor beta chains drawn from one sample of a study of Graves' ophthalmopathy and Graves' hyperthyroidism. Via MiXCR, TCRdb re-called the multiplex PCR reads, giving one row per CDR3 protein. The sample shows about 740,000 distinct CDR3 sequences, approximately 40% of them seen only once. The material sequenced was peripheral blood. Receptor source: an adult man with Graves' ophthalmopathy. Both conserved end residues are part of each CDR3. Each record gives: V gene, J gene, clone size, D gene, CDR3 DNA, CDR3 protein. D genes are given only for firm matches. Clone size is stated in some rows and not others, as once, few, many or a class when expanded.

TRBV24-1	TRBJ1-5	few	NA	TGTGCCAGCAGTTACTCGAGAGGGGTGGGCAATCAGCCCCAGCATTTT	CASSYSRGVGNQPQHF
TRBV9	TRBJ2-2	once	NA	TGTGCCAGCAGCGTAGCAGGGTATCGGGACACCGGGGAGCTGTTTTTT	CASSVAGYRDTGELFF
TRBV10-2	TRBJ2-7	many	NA	TGCGCCAGCAGTGAGTCGGGGCAGTCCTACGAGCAGTACTTC	CASSESGQSYEQYF
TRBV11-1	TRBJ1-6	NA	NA	TGTGCTAGAGAGAGGAATTCACCCCTCCACTTT	CARERNSPLHF
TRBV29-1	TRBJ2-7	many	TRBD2	TGCAGCGTCGTTAGCGGGAGGGTTACCTACGAGCAGTACTTC	CSVVSGRVTYEQYF
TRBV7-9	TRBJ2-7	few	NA	TGTGCCAGCAGTTACCCGTCTTTTGGGGGCTCCTACGAGCAGTACTTC	CASSYPSFGGSYEQYF
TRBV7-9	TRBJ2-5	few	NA	TGTGCCAGCAGCCGGGGCCTTAACCAAGAGACCCAGTACTTC	CASSRGLNQETQYF
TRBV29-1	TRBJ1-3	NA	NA	TGCAGCGTGGGAGGGAGAGGAAACACCATATATTTT	CSVGGRGNTIYF
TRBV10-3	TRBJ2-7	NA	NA	TGTGCCATCAGTGAGTCGGTGGACTCAGGATCCGAGCAGTACTTC	CAISESVDSGSEQYF
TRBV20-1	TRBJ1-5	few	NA	TGCAGTGCTAGATCCGGATTGGGGGGTTTTGTTCAGCACAATCAGCCCCAGCATTTT	CSARSGLGGFVQHNQPQHF
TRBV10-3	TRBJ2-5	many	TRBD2	TGTGCCATCAGTGAGTCACCTAGCGGGGGTGAGACCCAGTACTTC	CAISESPSGGETQYF
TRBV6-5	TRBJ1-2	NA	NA	TGTGCCAGCAGTTACGGCTTGGGCGGATCAGGGGATGGCTACACCTTC	CASSYGLGGSGDGYTF
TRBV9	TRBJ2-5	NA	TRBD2	TGTGCCAGCAGCACGCGGGGACTAGCGGGCGAGACCCAGTACTTC	CASSTRGLAGETQYF
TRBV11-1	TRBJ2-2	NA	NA	TGTGCCTGGAAGGGCACCAGCACCGGGGAGCTGTTTTTT	CAWKGTSTGELFF
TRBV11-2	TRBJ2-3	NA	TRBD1	TGTGCCAGCAGCTTAAGGGACAGAATCACAGATACGCAGTATTTT	CASSLRDRITDTQYF
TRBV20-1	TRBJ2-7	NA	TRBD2	TGCAGTCAGGGGACTAGCGGGAGGGGCGAGCAGTACTTC	CSQGTSGRGEQYF
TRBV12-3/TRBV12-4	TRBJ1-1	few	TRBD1	TGTGCCAGCAGTTTGGGGCAGGGGGCGAAGGACACTGAAGCTTTCTTT	CASSLGQGAKDTEAFF